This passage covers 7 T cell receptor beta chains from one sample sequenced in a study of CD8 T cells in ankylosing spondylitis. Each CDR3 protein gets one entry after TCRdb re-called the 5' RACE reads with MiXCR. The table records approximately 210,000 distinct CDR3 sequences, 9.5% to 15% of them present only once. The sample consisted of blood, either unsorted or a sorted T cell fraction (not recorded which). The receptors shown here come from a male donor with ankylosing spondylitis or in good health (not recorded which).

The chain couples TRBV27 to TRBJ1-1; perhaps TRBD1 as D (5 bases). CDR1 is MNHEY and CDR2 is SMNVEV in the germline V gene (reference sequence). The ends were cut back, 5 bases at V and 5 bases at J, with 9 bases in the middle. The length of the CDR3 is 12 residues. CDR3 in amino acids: CASSRGETEAFF. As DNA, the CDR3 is TGTGCCAGCAGTAGAGGGGAAACTGAAGCTTTCTTT.

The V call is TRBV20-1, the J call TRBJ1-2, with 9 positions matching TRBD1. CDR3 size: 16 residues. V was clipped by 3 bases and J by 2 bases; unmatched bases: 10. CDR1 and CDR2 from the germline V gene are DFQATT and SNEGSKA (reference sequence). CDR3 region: CSASSGTGFINYGYTF. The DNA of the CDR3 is TGCAGTGCTAGTTCGGGGACAGGGTTCATCAACTATGGCTACACCTTC.

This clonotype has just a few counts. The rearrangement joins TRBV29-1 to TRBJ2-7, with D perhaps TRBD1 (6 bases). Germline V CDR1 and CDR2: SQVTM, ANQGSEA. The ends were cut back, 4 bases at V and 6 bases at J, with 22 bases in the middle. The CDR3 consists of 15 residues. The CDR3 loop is CSVGRGRGLRSEQYF. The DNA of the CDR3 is TGCAGCGTTGGTAGGGGCAGGGGTTTAAGAAGCGAGCAGTACTTC.

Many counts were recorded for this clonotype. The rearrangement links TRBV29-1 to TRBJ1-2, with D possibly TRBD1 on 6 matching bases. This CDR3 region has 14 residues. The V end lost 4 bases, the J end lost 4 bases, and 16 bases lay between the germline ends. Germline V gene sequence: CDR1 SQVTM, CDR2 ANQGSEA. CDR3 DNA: TGCAGCGTTGGCGGAGGGGGGGACGGCTATGGCTACACCTTC. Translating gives CSVGGGGDGYGYTF.

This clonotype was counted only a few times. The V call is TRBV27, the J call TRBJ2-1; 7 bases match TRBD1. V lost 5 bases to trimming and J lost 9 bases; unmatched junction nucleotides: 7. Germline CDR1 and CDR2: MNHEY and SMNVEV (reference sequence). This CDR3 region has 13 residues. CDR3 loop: CASSATGFTEQFF. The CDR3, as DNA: TGTGCCAGCAGTGCGACAGGGTTTACTGAGCAGTTCTTC.

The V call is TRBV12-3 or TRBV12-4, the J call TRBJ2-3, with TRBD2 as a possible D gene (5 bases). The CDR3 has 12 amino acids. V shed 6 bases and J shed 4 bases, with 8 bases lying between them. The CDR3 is CASSPEADTQYF. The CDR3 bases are TGTGCCAGCAGCCCGGAGGCAGATACGCAGTATTTT.

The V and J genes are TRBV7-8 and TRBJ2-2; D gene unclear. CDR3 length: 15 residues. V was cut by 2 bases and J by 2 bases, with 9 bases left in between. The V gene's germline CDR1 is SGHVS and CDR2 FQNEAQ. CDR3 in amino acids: CASSLLVVNTGELFF. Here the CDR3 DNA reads TGTGCCAGCAGCTTATTGGTGGTCAACACCGGGGAGCTGTTTTTT.